This T cell receptor (beta chain) was obtained from a study of shared clonotypes between healthy human individuals. TCRdb's copy holds only in-frame clones and misses some; the assay was immunoSEQ multiplex PCR. The sample carries some 1.5 million clones, under 99% recorded once. Germline lookup yields CDR1 SGHDN and CDR2 FVKESK. There are 16 residues in the CDR3. Deletions cut 0 bases from V and 0 bases from J, with 9 bases between. The TCR comes from a man aged 25 to 40 in good health. The J gene is TRBJ1-3, the V gene TRBV14; D not certain. The source material was naive CD4+ T cells sorted from blood. Described subset: CD45RA+ positively selected. Here the CDR3 reads CASSQELTYSGNTIYF. CDR3 bases: TGTGCCAGCAGCCAAGAGCTCACCTACTCTGGAAACACCATATATTTT.